The following is a T cell receptor beta chain sequence with its context. These data are taken from a study of blood T cell repertoires in COVID-19. Overall study: Donors in the United States, Italy and Spain gave samples during acute or convalescent COVID-19.

With 1 base clipped from V and 4 bases from J, the junction kept 7 bases outside the gene matches. The length of the CDR3 is 15 residues. The germline V gene has CDR1 MNHNS and CDR2 SASEGT. The table came from immunoSEQ multiplex PCR; TCRdb's copy has only in-frame clones and leaves some out. The sample lists around 190,000 clones, about 85% occurring once. Sequencing used peripheral blood. The chain carries TRBV6-1 and TRBJ2-7, with TRBD1 identical over 7 bases. The clonotype was recovered from a woman of 80 years or more with acute or convalescent COVID-19. The CDR3, as DNA: TGTGCCAGCAGTGAAGGTTTGGGACAGCAGTACGAGCAGTACTTC. This translates into CASSEGLGQQYEQYF.